This TCR beta chain emerged from a study of T cell responses to AZD1222 COVID-19 vaccine. Overall study context: Researchers grouped second doses given at about 4 or about 12 weeks into one pool.

The assay was immunoSEQ multiplex PCR, and TCRdb's table has in-frame clones only and misses some. The sample carries 70,000 to 95,000 clones, roughly nine tenths recorded once. CDR3 length equals 14 residues. The V gene end was trimmed by 5 bases and the J gene end by 9 bases; junction bases not matched to a gene: 9. Germline CDR1 is SGHTA and CDR2 is FQGTGA. The origin of this receptor is an adult in good health. The chain links TRBV7-3 to TRBJ2-1; 8 positions match TRBD2. The starting material was peripheral blood, obtained on day 0 of AZD1222 vaccination. CDR3 coding DNA: TGTGCCAGCAGCCCCCGAGCGGGAGTTAGTGAGCAGTTCTTC. Translation: CASSPRAGVSEQFF.